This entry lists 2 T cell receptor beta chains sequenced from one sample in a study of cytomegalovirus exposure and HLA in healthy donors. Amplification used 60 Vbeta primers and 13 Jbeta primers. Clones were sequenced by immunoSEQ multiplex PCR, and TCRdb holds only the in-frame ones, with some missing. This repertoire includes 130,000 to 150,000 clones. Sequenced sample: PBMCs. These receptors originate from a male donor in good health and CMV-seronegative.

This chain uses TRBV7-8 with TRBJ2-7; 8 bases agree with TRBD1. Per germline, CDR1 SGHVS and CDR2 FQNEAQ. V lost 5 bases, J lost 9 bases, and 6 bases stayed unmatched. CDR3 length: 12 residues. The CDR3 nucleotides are TGTGCCAGCAGCGCCTATGACAGGGGGCAGTACTTC. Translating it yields CASSAYDRGQYF.

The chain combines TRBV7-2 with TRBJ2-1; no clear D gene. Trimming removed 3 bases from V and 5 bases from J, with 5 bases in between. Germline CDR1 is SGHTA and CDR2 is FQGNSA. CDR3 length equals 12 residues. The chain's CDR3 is CASSFRDNEQFF. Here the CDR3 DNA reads TGTGCCAGCAGCTTTCGTGACAATGAGCAGTTCTTC.